This TCR beta chain was identified in a study of cytomegalovirus exposure and HLA in healthy donors. Likely unrecorded immune exposures existed in these nominally healthy donors. Points from the study as a whole: Equally common other TCR beta chains were less clonally expanded than HLA-associated ones, a later analysis found. For cytomegalovirus status, the classifier reportedly gave diagnoses with high specificity and sensitivity. In vitro data verified three CMV-associated chains as specific for CMV antigens.

The PCR made use of 60 Vbeta and 13 Jbeta primers. The repertoire was sequenced with immunoSEQ multiplex PCR; TCRdb's copy has only in-frame clones and lacks some. The sample includes 100,000 to 150,000 clones, roughly three quarters of them seen just once. Regarding this clone: What it binds is not known.

The sequenced sample consisted of PBMCs. The source is a man aged 18-30 years in good health and CMV-seronegative.

The CDR3 here is CAWSVLGDNEQFF. Here the CDR3 DNA reads TGTGCCTGGAGTGTACTAGGAGACAATGAGCAGTTCTTC. The chain has TRBV30 and TRBJ2-1; maybe TRBD2 (5 bases). The CDR3 is 13 residues long. V shed 0 bases and J shed 5 bases, with 8 bases lying between them. CDR1 GTSNPN and CDR2 SVGIG come from the germline V gene (reference sequence).